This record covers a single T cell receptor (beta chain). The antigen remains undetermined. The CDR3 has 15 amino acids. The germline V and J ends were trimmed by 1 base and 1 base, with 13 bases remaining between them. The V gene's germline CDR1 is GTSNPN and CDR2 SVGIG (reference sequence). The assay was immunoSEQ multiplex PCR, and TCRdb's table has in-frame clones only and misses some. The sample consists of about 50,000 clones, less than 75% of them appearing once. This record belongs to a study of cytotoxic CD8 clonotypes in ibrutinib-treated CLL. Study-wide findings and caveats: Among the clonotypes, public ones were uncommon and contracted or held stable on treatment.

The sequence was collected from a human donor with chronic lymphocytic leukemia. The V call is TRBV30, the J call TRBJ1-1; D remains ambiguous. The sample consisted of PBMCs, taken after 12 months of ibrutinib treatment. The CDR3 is CAWSGVRVQNTEAFF. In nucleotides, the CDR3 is TGTGCCTGGAGTGGTGTTAGGGTTCAGAACACTGAAGCTTTCTTT.